A selection of T cell receptor beta chains follows, all from one sample in a study of Ad26.COV2.S vaccination and SARS-CoV-2 variants. Using immunoSEQ multiplex PCR, the repertoire was profiled, and TCRdb retains in-frame clones only, with some absent. The data show about 680,000 clones, 89% seen once. The sample consisted of peripheral blood, taken in a trial of Ad26.COV2.S vaccine versus placebo. The receptors shown here come from a person aged 18-65 years who received the Ad26.COV2.S COVID-19 vaccine or a placebo. CDR3s include the opening cysteine and the closing phenylalanine or tryptophan. D genes are given only for firm matches. Clone sizes are given selectively: once, few, many, or a class where the clone is expanded.

CDR3	DNA	J	size	D	V
CASSSTGWSTGELFF	TGTGCCAGCTCATCGACAGGGTGGAGCACCGGGGAGCTGTTTTTT	TRBJ2-2	few	TRBD1	TRBV7-2
CAWSKAGVKRLFF	TGTGCCTGGAGTAAGGCAGGAGTGAAAAGGCTGTTTTTT	TRBJ1-4	NA	NA	TRBV30
CATGRETGELFF	TGTGCCACCGGACGAGAGACCGGGGAGCTGTTTTTT	TRBJ2-2	NA	NA	TRBV24-1
CATSREPLGRTFYEQYF	TGTGCCACCAGCAGAGAGCCCCTTGGCCGAACCTTCTACGAGCAGTACTTC	TRBJ2-7	NA	NA	TRBV15
CAWSVFSGGDTQYF	TGTGCCTGGAGTGTATTTTCAGGCGGGGATACGCAGTATTTT	TRBJ2-3	few	NA	TRBV30
CASSYSQRGGNEQFF	TGTGCCAGCAGTTACTCCCAGCGGGGAGGCAATGAGCAGTTCTTC	TRBJ2-1	NA	TRBD2	TRBV6-5
CASSLVPYRKETQYF	TGCGCCAGCAGCTTGGTCCCCTACCGGAAAGAGACCCAGTACTTC	TRBJ2-5	NA	NA	TRBV5-1
CASSQDVRVTGELFF	TGTGCCAGCAGCCAAGATGTCCGAGTAACCGGGGAGCTGTTTTTT	TRBJ2-2	NA	NA	TRBV14
CASSQEVGGSSTDTQYF	TGCGCCAGCAGCCAAGAGGTTGGCGGGAGTAGCACAGATACGCAGTATTTT	TRBJ2-3	NA	TRBD2	TRBV4-1
CASSLEWSGVEQYF	TGTGCCAGCAGCTTGGAATGGTCAGGGGTCGAGCAGTACTTC	TRBJ2-7	NA	NA	TRBV5-5
CATKVLYTGELFF	TGTGCCACTAAAGTCTTATACACCGGGGAGCTGTTTTTT	TRBJ2-2	once	NA	TRBV19
CAISVIQGASSYNEQFF	TGTGCCATCAGTGTAATACAGGGGGCAAGCTCCTACAATGAGCAGTTCTTC	TRBJ2-1	NA	TRBD1	TRBV10-3
CASSTFGLATTDTQYF	TGTGCCAGTAGTACGTTCGGACTAGCGACCACAGATACGCAGTATTTT	TRBJ2-3	NA	TRBD2	TRBV19
CASSTLAGGPDTQYF	TGTGCCAGCAGTACACTAGCGGGGGGCCCGGATACGCAGTATTTT	TRBJ2-3	NA	TRBD2	TRBV6-5
CASSLQGPQNTEAFF	TGCGCCAGCAGCCTACAGGGGCCGCAAAACACTGAAGCTTTCTTT	TRBJ1-1	NA	TRBD1	TRBV5-1
CASSLVGTGSNQPQHF	TGTGCCAGCAGCTTAGTCGGGACAGGCAGCAATCAGCCCCAGCATTTT	TRBJ1-5	NA	TRBD1	TRBV7-9
CASSLEATLTGELFF	TGTGCCAGCAGCTTGGAAGCGACACTTACCGGGGAGCTGTTTTTT	TRBJ2-2	NA	NA	TRBV5-8
CASRQTGDGYTF	TGTGCCAGCAGGCAGACAGGGGATGGCTACACCTTC	TRBJ1-2	NA	TRBD1	TRBV28
CASSLGGTGELFF	TGTGCCAGCAGCTTAGGGGGAACCGGGGAGCTGTTTTTT	TRBJ2-2	NA	NA	TRBV6-6
CATSDSGAGRWSNQPQHF	TGTGCCACCAGTGATTCAGGGGCAGGAAGGTGGAGCAATCAGCCCCAGCATTTT	TRBJ1-5	NA	NA	TRBV24-1
CASSVQGQAGELFF	TGTGCCAGCAGCGTACAGGGGCAGGCCGGGGAGCTGTTTTTT	TRBJ2-2	many	TRBD1	TRBV2
CASSLGLLGVQNIQYF	TGTGCCAGCAGTTTGGGACTCCTGGGGGTCCAAAACATTCAGTACTTC	TRBJ2-4	NA	NA	TRBV6-6
CASSLRSRLNTEAFF	TGTGCCAGCAGTCTTAGGTCCAGGTTAAACACTGAAGCTTTCTTT	TRBJ1-1	NA	NA	TRBV7-9
CATSRDRSPGNTIYF	TGTGCCACCAGCAGAGACCGGAGCCCTGGAAACACCATATATTTT	TRBJ1-3	once	NA	TRBV15
CASSYSGQGAGEQFF	TGTGCCAGCAGTTACTCCGGACAGGGGGCAGGTGAGCAGTTCTTC	TRBJ2-1	NA	TRBD1	TRBV6-5
CASSPRRQSINSPLHF	TGTGCCAGCAGCCCCCGCCGACAGTCGATCAATTCACCCCTCCACTTT	TRBJ1-6	NA	NA	TRBV5-8
CATAGEGPYNEQFF	TGTGCCACTGCGGGCGAGGGGCCTTACAATGAGCAGTTCTTC	TRBJ2-1	NA	NA	TRBV19
CASSLGTIYF	TGCGCCAGCAGCTTGGGCACCATATATTTT	TRBJ1-3	NA	NA	TRBV5-1
CASSPGYQQPQHF	TGTGCCAGCTCCCCGGGTTATCAGCAGCCCCAGCATTTT	TRBJ1-5	NA	NA	TRBV18
CASSTGQAYNEQFF	TGTGCCAGTAGCACGGGACAGGCGTACAATGAGCAGTTCTTC	TRBJ2-1	NA	TRBD1	TRBV19
CASSRGGSGGKYEQYF	TGTGCCAGCAGCCGTGGGGGTAGCGGGGGCAAGTACGAGCAGTACTTC	TRBJ2-7	NA	TRBD2	TRBV9
CAWSVMGGTQYF	TGTGCCTGGAGTGTAATGGGAGGCACGCAGTATTTT	TRBJ2-3	NA	NA	TRBV30
CASSLAGDYGYTF	TGCGCCAGCAGCTTAGCCGGGGACTATGGCTACACCTTC	TRBJ1-2	few	NA	TRBV5-1
CASEGLAGRSEQFF	TGCGCCAGCGAGGGACTAGCGGGACGGAGTGAGCAGTTCTTC	TRBJ2-1	NA	TRBD2	TRBV5-1
CASSIRGAGTDTQYF	TGTGCCAGCAGCATTCGGGGGGCCGGCACAGATACGCAGTATTTT	TRBJ2-3	NA	NA	TRBV7-9
CASSLWGGGGDTEAFF	TGTGCCAGCAGCTTATGGGGAGGGGGCGGGGACACTGAAGCTTTCTTT	TRBJ1-1	NA	TRBD1	TRBV7-2
CATQGAGKNIQYF	TGTGCCACCCAGGGGGCGGGCAAAAACATTCAGTACTTC	TRBJ2-4	NA	TRBD1	TRBV19
CASSLSGAGFEQFF	TGCGCCAGCAGCTTATCAGGGGCGGGTTTTGAGCAGTTCTTC	TRBJ2-1	NA	NA	TRBV5-1
CASSQVGTSTDTQYF	TGTGCCAGCAGTCAGGTGGGCACCAGCACAGATACGCAGTATTTT	TRBJ2-3	NA	NA	TRBV7-2
CASSIGTGNPYEQYF	TGTGCCAGTAGTATAGGGACAGGGAACCCCTACGAGCAGTACTTC	TRBJ2-7	NA	TRBD1	TRBV19
CASSQDSGNGQPQHF	TGTGCCAGCAGCCAAGACTCTGGGAACGGGCAGCCCCAGCATTTT	TRBJ1-5	NA	NA	TRBV3-1/TRBV3-2
CSVVRVDNEQFF	TGCAGCGTTGTTCGGGTGGACAATGAGCAGTTCTTC	TRBJ2-1	NA	NA	TRBV29-1
CASSPPDRGEDEQYF	TGTGCCAGTAGTCCCCCGGACAGGGGTGAAGACGAGCAGTACTTC	TRBJ2-7	NA	TRBD1	TRBV19
CASSIGGQEYF	TGTGCCAGTAGTATTGGAGGACAGGAGTACTTC	TRBJ2-4	NA	TRBD1	TRBV19
CASSLWSNYGYTF	TGCGCCAGCAGCTTGTGGTCTAACTATGGCTACACCTTC	TRBJ1-2	NA	NA	TRBV5-1
CASSLEKTGGNHEQYF	TGTGCCAGCAGCCTGGAAAAGACAGGGGGCAATCACGAGCAGTACTTC	TRBJ2-7	NA	TRBD1	TRBV7-8
CARSELGRGLNEQFF	TGTGCCAGGAGTGAGCTCGGGCGGGGTCTCAATGAGCAGTTCTTC	TRBJ2-1	NA	NA	TRBV6-4